This entry lists 13 T cell receptor beta chains sequenced from one sample in a study of T cell responses to AZD1222 COVID-19 vaccine. Produced via immunoSEQ multiplex PCR; TCRdb's table is partial and in-frame only. The data show about 120,000 clones, around 87% seen once. The sample consisted of peripheral blood, taken on day 0 of AZD1222 vaccination. These receptors were obtained from an adult in good health.

This rearrangement joins TRBV10-2 to TRBJ2-7; the D gene is possibly TRBD2 (7 bases). There are 15 residues in the CDR3. In germline, CDR1 is WSHSY, CDR2 SAAADI. V lost 8 bases and J 1 base, leaving 18 bases between the germline ends. Written as DNA, the CDR3 is TGCGCCAGCCACTCAGGGGAGGGCTGGTCCTACGAGCAGTACTTC. Protein sequence: CASHSGEGWSYEQYF.

As concerns this clone: The junction does not match germline at one end; this may be a read error. J is TRBJ2-2 and V is TRBV7-7; 9 positions agree with TRBD1. There are 14 residues in the CDR3. Germline lookup yields CDR1 SSHAT and CDR2 FNYEAQ (reference sequence). The CDR3 here is CASSRDRATGELFF. CDR3 coding DNA: TGTGCTAGCAGCCGGGACAGGGCCACCGGGGAGCTGTTTTTT.

The chain joins TRBV7-8 to TRBJ2-3, with unresolved D. Germline CDR1 reads SGHVS; CDR2 reads FQNEAQ. The CDR3 runs 17 residues. Trimming took 2 bases from V and 4 from J, leaving 19 bases between them. CDR3 in amino acids: CASSLYLVANNPDTQYF. In DNA, the CDR3 is TGTGCCAGCAGCTTATACCTGGTGGCGAACAATCCAGATACGCAGTATTTT.

This clone has only a few counts. The rearrangement uses TRBV5-4 and TRBJ2-7; 8 bases match TRBD2. The length of the CDR3 is 15 residues. CDR1 and CDR2 (germline): SGHNT, YYREEE (reference sequence). V lost 4 bases to trimming and J lost 4 bases; unmatched junction nucleotides: 10. The CDR3 protein is CASSPTGGPPYEQYF. The CDR3 nucleotides are TGTGCCAGCAGCCCCACGGGGGGGCCTCCGTACGAGCAGTACTTC. Supplemented by reference TRBV5-4 and TRBJ2-7, the full variable domain reads ETGVTQSPTHLIKTRGQQVTLRCSSQSGHNTVSWYQQALGQGPQFIFQYYREEENGRGNFPPRFSGLQFPNYSSELNVNALELDDSALYLCASSPTGGPPYEQYFGPGTRLTVT.

The J gene is TRBJ1-2, the V gene TRBV27; TRBD1 is a possible D gene (5 bases). The V end was cut by 4 bases, the J end by 1 base, with 10 bases between. Germline-derived CDR1 and CDR2 are MNHEY and SMNVEV (reference sequence). There are 14 residues in the CDR3. The CDR3 nucleotides are TGTGCCAGCAGTTCGGCAGGGCTTAACTATGGCTACACCTTC. Encoded protein: CASSSAGLNYGYTF.

The chain has TRBV9 and TRBJ1-1; D possibly corresponds to TRBD1 (6 bases). CDR1 is SGDLS, CDR2 YYNGEE, per germline. This CDR3 has 16 residues. V was pared by 0 bases and J by 0 bases, with 12 bases between. In nucleotides, the CDR3 is TGTGCCAGCAGCGTAGGCGGGCAGGGGATGAACACTGAAGCTTTCTTT. Translation: CASSVGGQGMNTEAFF. Variable domain in full (rest from reference TRBV9 and TRBJ1-1): DSGVTQTPKHLITATGQRVTLRCSPRSGDLSVYWYQQSLDQGLQFLIQYYNGEERAKGNILERFSAQQFPDLHSELNLSSLELGDSALYFCASSVGGQGMNTEAFFGQGTRLTVV.

This clone was seen only a few times. The chain links TRBV7-2 to TRBJ2-7; 10 bases are a match to TRBD1. This CDR3 spans 18 amino acids. The ends lost 5 bases at V and 4 bases at J; junction bases unmatched: 17. Germline V lookup: CDR1 SGHTA, CDR2 FQGNSA. CDR3 DNA: TGTGCCAGCAGCCCGCGGGACAGGGGATTACTAGCGGCTTACGAGCAGTACTTC. This gives the protein CASSPRDRGLLAAYEQYF.

The rearrangement uses TRBV28 and TRBJ1-1, with D maybe TRBD1 (5 bases). The CDR3 has 14 residues. Germline lookup yields CDR1 MDHEN and CDR2 SYDVKM. V lost 1 base, J lost 3 bases, and 9 bases lay in between. The CDR3 reads CASSLSGSHTEAFF. DNA for the CDR3: TGTGCCAGCAGTTTATCAGGGTCCCACACTGAAGCTTTCTTT. Full variable domain (missing parts from reference TRBV28 and TRBJ1-1): DVKVTQSSRYLVKRTGEKVFLECVQDMDHENMFWYRQDPGLGLRLIYFSYDVKMKEKGDIPEGYSVSREKKERFSLILESASTNQTSMYLCASSLSGSHTEAFFGQGTRLTVV.

This clone was seen only a few times. The V and J genes are TRBV27 and TRBJ2-7, with D tentatively TRBD1 or TRBD2 (5 bases each). Per the germline V gene, CDR1 is MNHEY and CDR2 is SMNVEV (reference sequence). The CDR3 totals 14 residues. The V end lost 2 bases, the J end lost 3 bases, and 11 bases lay between the germline ends. This chain's CDR3 is CASSLGGWSYEQYF. CDR3 nucleotides: TGTGCCAGCAGTTTAGGGGGATGGAGCTACGAGCAGTACTTC.

The chain employs TRBV19 and TRBJ1-1; D remains ambiguous. The CDR3 length is 14 residues. Germline V gene sequence: CDR1 LNHDA, CDR2 SQIVND (reference sequence). Trimming pared 5 bases from V and 0 bases from J, leaving 10 bases between. CDR3 nucleotide sequence: TGTGCCAGTAGTGGAAGAGGTATGAACACTGAAGCTTTCTTT. Translated, it gives CASSGRGMNTEAFF.

The chain carries TRBV4-1 and TRBJ1-2; 7 positions agree with TRBD1. CDR3 length: 15 amino acids. Per the germline V gene, CDR1 is MGHRA and CDR2 is YSYEKL. V dropped 2 bases and J dropped 5; count of bases not matched to a gene: 8. The CDR3 DNA reads TGCGCCAGCAGCCAAACAGGGGTTGATCCGTATGGCTACACCTTC. Its translation: CASSQTGVDPYGYTF.

The chain uses TRBV5-4 and TRBJ1-6, with D possibly TRBD1 on 6 matching bases. Trimming left V 2 bases short and J 10 bases short, with 13 bases between. This CDR3 region has 14 residues. Germline V gene sequence: CDR1 SGHNT, CDR2 YYREEE (reference sequence). In DNA form, the CDR3 reads TGTGCCAGCAGCTTAGGGGGTCCCCAATCACCCCTCCACTTT. It encodes CASSLGGPQSPLHF.

The chain employs TRBV29-1 and TRBJ2-3; D gene unclear. CDR3 length: 11 residues. Trimming took 4 bases from V and 1 from J, leaving 3 bases between them. The germline V gene has CDR1 SQVTM and CDR2 ANQGSEA. This chain's CDR3 is CSVGGTDTQYF. CDR3 DNA sequence: TGCAGCGTTGGGGGCACAGATACGCAGTATTTT.